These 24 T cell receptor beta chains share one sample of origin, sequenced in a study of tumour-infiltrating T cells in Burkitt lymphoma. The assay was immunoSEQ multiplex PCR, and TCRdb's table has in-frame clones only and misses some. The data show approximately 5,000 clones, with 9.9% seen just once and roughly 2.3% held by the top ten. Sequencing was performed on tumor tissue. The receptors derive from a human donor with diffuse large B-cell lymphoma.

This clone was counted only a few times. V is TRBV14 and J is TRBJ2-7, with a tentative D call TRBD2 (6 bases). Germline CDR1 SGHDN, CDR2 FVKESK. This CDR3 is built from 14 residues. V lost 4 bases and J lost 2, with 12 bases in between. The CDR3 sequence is CASSPFSGTYEQYF. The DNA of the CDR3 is TGTGCCAGCAGCCCGTTTAGCGGAACCTACGAGCAGTACTTC.

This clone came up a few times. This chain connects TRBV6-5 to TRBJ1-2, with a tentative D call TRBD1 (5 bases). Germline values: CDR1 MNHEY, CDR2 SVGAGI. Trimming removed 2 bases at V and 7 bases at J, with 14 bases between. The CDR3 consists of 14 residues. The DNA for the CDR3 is TGTGCCAGCAGTTACGCCGCCGGGGGATTTGGCTACACCTTC. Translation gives CASSYAAGGFGYTF.

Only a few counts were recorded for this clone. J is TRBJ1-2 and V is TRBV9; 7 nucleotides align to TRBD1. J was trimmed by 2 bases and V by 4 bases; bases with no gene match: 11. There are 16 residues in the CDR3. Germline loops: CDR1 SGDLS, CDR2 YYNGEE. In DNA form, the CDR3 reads TGTGCCAGCAGCCCTAATCCGACAGGGTCAAACTATGGCTACACCTTC. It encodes CASSPNPTGSNYGYTF.

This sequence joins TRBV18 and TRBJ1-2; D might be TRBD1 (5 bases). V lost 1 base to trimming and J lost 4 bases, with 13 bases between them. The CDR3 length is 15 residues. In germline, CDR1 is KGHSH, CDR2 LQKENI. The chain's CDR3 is CASSPLGGEGYGYTF. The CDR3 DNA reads TGTGCCAGCTCACCACTTGGAGGGGAAGGCTATGGCTACACCTTC.

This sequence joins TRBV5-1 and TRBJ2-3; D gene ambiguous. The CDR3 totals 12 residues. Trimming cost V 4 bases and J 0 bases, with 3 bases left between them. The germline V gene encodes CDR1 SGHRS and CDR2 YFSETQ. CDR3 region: CASSISTDTQYF. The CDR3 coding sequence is TGCGCCAGCAGCATAAGCACAGATACGCAGTATTTT.

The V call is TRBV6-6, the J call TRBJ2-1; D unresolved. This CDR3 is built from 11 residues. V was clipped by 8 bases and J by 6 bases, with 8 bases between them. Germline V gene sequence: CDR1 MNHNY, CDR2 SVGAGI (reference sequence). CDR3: CASSISNEQFF. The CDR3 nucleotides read TGTGCCAGCTCCATTAGCAATGAGCAGTTCTTC.

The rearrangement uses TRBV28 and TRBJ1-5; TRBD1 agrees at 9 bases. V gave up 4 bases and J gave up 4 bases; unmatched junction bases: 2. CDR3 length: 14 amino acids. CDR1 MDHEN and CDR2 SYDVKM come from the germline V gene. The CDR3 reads CASSSTGGNQPQHF. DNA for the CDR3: TGTGCCAGCAGTTCGACAGGGGGAAATCAGCCCCAGCATTTT.

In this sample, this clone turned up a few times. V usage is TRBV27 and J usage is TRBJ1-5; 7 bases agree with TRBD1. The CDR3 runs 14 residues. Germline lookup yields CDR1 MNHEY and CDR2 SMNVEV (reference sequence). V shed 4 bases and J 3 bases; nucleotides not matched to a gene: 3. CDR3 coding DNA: TGTGCCAGCAGTTCGGACAGGTTCAATCAGCCCCAGCATTTT. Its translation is CASSSDRFNQPQHF.

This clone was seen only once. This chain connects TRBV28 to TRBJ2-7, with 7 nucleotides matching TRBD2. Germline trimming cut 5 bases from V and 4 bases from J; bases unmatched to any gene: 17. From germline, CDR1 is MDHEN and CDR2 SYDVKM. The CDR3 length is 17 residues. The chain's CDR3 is CASSNAHSGRGYYEQYF. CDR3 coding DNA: TGTGCCAGCAGTAATGCCCACTCGGGGCGGGGGTATTACGAGCAGTACTTC.

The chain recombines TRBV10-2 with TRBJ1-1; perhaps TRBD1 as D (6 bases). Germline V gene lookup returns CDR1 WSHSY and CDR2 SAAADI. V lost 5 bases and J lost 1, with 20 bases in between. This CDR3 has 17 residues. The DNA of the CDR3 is TGCGCCAGCAGTCTGGGCCCCGACGTACAGGGGAACACTGAAGCTTTCTTT. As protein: CASSLGPDVQGNTEAFF.

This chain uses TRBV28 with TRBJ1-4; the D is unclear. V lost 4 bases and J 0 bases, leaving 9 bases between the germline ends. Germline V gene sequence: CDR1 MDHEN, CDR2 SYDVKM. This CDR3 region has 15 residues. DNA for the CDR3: TGTGCCAGCAGTTCAATCGGGACAACTAATGAAAAACTGTTTTTT. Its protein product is CASSSIGTTNEKLFF.

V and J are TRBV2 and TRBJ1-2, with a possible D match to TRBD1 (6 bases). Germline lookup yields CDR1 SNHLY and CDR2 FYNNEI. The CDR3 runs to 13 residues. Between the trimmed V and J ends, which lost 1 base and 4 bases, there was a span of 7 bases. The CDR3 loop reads CASSEEGGYGYTF. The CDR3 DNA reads TGTGCCAGCAGTGAAGAAGGGGGCTATGGCTACACCTTC.

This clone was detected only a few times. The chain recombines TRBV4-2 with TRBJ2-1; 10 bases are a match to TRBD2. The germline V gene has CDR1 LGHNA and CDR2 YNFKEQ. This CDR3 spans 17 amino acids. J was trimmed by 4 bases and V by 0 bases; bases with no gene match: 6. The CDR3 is CASSQDGAGGRYNEQFF. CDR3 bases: TGTGCCAGCAGCCAAGATGGAGCGGGGGGGCGATACAATGAGCAGTTCTTC.

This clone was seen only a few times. Written as DNA, the CDR3 is TGCGCCAGCAGCTTGAATGTAGAGACCCAGTACTTC. This sequence encodes CASSLNVETQYF. The V and J genes are TRBV5-1 and TRBJ2-5; D remains ambiguous. Germline lookup yields CDR1 SGHRS and CDR2 YFSETQ. The V and J ends lost 1 base and 4 bases respectively, with 5 bases between them. The CDR3 has 12 residues.

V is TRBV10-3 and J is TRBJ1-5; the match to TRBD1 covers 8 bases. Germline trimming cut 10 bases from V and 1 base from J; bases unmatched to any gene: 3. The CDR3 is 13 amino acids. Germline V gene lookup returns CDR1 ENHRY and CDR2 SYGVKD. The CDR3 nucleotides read TGTGCCAGCAGGACAGGGAGCAATCAGCCCCAGCATTTT. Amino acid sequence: CASRTGSNQPQHF.

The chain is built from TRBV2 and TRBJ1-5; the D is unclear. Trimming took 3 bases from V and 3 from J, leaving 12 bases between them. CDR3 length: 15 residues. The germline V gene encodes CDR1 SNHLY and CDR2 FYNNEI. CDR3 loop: CASSEWARTNQPQHF. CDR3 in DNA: TGTGCCAGCAGTGAGTGGGCCAGAACCAATCAGCCCCAGCATTTT.

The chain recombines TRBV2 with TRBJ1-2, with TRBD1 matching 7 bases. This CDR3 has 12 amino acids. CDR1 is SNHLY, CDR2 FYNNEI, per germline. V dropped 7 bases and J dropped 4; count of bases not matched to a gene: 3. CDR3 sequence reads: CASTGDSYGYTF. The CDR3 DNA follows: TGTGCCAGCACTGGGGACAGCTATGGCTACACCTTC.

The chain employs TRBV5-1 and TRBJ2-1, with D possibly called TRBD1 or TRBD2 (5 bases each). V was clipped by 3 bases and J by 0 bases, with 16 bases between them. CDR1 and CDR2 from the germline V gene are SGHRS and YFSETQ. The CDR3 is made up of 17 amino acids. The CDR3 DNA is TGCGCCAGCAGCTCCCCCACCTCAGGGAGCTCCTACAATGAGCAGTTCTTC. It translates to CASSSPTSGSSYNEQFF.

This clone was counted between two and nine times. The CDR3, as DNA: TGCAGTGCCACGGACGGGATCATCCTCCACTTT. Amino acids: CSATDGIILHF. The chain recombines TRBV20-1 with TRBJ1-6; D ambiguous. Germline CDR1 reads DFQATT; CDR2 reads SNEGSKA (reference sequence). The CDR3 has 11 amino acids. Trimming stripped 6 bases from V and 15 bases from J, with 15 bases between.

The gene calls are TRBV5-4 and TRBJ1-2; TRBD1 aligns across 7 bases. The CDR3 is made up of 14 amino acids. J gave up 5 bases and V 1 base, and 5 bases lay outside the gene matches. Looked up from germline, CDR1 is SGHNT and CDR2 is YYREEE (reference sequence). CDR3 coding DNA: TGTGCCAGCAGCTTGACCGGGACAGCATATGGCTACACCTTC. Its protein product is CASSLTGTAYGYTF.

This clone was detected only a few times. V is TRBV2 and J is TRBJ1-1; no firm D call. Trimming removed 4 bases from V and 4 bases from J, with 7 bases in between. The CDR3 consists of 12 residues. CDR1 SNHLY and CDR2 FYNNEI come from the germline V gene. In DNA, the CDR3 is TGTGCCAGCAGTGTGTCGTTCACTGAAGCTTTCTTT. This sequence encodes CASSVSFTEAFF.

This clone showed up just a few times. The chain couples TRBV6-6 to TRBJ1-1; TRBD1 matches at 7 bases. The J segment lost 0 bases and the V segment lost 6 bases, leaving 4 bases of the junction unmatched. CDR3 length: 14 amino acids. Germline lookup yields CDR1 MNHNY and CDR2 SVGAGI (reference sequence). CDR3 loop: CASSPDRVNTEAFF. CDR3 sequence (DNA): TGTGCCAGCAGCCCAGACAGGGTGAACACTGAAGCTTTCTTT.

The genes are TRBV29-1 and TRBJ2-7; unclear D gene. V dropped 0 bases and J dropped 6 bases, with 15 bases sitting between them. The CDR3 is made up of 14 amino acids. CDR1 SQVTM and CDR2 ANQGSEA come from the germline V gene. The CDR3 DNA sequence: TGCAGCGTTGAAGATCAAGGGCACAACGGCGAGCAGTACTTC. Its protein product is CSVEDQGHNGEQYF.

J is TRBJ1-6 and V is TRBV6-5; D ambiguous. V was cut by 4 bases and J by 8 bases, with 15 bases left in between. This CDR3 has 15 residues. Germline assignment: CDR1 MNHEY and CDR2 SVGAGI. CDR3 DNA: TGTGCCAGCAGTTCCGCCCCGGGGTCGGATTCACCCCTCCACTTT. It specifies CASSSAPGSDSPLHF.